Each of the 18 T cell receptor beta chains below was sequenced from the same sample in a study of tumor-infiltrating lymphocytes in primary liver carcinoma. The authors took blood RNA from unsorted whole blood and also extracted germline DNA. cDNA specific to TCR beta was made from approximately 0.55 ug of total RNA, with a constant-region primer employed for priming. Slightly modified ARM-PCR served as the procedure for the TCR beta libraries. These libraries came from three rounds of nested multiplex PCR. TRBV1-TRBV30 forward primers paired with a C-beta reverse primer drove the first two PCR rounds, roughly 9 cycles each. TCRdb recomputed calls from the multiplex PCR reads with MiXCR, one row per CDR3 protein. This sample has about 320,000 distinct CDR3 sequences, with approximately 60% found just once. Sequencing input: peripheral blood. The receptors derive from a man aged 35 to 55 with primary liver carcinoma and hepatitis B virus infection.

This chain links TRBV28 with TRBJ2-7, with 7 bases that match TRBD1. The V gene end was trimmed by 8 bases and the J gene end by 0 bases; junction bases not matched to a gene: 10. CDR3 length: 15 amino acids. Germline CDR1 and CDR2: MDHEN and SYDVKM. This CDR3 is CASPPRDSPSYEQYF. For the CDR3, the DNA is TGTGCCAGCCCGCCCAGGGACAGTCCCTCCTACGAGCAGTACTTC.

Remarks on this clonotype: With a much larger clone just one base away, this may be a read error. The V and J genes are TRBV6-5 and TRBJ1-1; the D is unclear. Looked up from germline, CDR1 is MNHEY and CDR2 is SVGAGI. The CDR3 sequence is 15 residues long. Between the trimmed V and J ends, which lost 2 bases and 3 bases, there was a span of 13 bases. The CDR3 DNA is TGTGCCAGCAGTTACGGGAGTGGGATCGACACTGAAGCTTTCTTT. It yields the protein CASSYGSGIDTEAFF.

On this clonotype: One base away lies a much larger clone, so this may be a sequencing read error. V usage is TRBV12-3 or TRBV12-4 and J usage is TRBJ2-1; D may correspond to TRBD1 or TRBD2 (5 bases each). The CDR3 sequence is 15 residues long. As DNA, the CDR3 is TGTGTCAGCAGTGTGATTGGGGGTCCTAGAAATGAGCAGTTCTTC. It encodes CVSSVIGGPRNEQFF.

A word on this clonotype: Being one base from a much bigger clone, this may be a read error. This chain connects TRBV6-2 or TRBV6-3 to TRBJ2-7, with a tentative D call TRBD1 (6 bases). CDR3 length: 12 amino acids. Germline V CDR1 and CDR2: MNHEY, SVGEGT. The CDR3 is CDSSSGQYEQYF. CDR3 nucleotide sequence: TGTGACAGCAGTTCCGGACAGTACGAGCAGTACTTC.

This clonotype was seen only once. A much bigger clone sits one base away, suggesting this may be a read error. This CDR3 reads CASSHLGTGSYNEQFF. The CDR3 DNA reads TGCGCCAGCAGCCACCTTGGGACAGGGTCCTACAATGAGCAGTTCTTC. The chain employs TRBV4-1 and TRBJ2-1; 9 bases agree with TRBD1. The trim removed 3 bases at V and 1 base at J, leaving 4 bases unmatched. In germline, CDR1 is MGHRA, CDR2 YSYEKL. The CDR3 is 16 residues long.

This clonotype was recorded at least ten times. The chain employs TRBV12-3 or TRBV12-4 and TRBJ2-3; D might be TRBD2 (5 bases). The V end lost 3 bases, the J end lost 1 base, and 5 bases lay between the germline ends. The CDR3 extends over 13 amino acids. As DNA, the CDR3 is TGTGCCAGCAGTTTCGGGGGCACAGATACGCAGTATTTT. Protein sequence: CASSFGGTDTQYF.

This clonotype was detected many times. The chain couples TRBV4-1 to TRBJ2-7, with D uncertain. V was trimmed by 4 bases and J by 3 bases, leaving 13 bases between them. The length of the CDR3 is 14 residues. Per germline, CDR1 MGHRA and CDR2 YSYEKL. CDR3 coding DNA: TGCGCCAGCAGCCCAGGAGAGTCAGGCTACGAGCAGTACTTC. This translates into CASSPGESGYEQYF.

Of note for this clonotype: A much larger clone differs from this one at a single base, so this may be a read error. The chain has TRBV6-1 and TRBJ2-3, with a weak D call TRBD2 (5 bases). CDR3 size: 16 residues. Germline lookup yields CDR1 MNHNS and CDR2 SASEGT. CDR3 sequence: CASSEASTPSTDAQYF. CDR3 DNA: TGTGCCAGCAGTGAAGCTAGCACCCCTAGCACAGATGCGCAGTATTTT.

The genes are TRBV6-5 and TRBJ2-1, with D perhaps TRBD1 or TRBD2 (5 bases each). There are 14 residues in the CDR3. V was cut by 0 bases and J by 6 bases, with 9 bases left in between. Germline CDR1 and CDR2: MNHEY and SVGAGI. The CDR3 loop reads CASSYSRGTNEQFF. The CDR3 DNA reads TGTGCCAGCAGTTACTCGAGAGGGACCAATGAGCAGTTCTTC.

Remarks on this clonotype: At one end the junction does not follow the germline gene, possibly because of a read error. The chain's CDR3 is CSALPDRGRIYGYAF. CDR3 bases: TGCAGCGCTCTCCCGGACAGGGGCAGGATCTATGGCTACGCCTTC. This sequence joins TRBV29-1 and TRBJ1-2, with 9 bases lining up with TRBD1. Germline V gene sequence: CDR1 SQVTM, CDR2 ANQGSEA. The CDR3 runs to 15 residues.

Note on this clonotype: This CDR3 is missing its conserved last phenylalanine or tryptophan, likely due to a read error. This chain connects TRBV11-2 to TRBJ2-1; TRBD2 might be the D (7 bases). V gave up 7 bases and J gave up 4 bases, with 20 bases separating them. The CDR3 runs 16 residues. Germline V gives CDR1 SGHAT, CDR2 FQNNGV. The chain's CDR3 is CASNLGAGAFYNEQFL. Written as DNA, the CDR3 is TGTGCCAGCAACTTGGGGGCGGGGGCTTTTTACAATGAGCAGTTCCTC.

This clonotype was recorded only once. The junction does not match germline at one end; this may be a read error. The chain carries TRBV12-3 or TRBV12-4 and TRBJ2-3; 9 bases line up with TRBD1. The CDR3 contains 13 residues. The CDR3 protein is CASSSQGANTQYF. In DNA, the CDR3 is TGTGCCAGTAGTTCACAGGGGGCAAATACGCAGTATTTT.

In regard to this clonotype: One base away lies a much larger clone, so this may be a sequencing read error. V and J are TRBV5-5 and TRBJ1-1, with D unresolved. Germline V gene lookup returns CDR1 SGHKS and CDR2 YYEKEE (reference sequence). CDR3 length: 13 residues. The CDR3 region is CASRKGSGPETFF. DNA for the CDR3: TGTGCCAGCCGGAAGGGAAGCGGCCCTGAAACTTTCTTT.

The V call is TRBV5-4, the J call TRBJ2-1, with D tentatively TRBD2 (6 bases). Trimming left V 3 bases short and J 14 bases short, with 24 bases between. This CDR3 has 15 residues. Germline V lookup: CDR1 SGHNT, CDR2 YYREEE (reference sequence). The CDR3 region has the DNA TGTGCCAGCAGCTGGGACGCTAGCGCCTCGGGAGAAGAGTTCTTC. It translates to CASSWDASASGEEFF.

The CDR3 DNA reads TGTGCCAGCAGTCGGGGTCTAGCGAACAGTGAGCAGTTCTTC. Its protein is CASSRGLANSEQFF. V usage is TRBV6-5 and J usage is TRBJ2-1, with a tentative D call TRBD2 (6 bases). The CDR3 runs 14 residues. V was trimmed by 5 bases and J by 9 bases, leaving 17 bases between them. Germline V lookup: CDR1 MNHEY, CDR2 SVGAGI.

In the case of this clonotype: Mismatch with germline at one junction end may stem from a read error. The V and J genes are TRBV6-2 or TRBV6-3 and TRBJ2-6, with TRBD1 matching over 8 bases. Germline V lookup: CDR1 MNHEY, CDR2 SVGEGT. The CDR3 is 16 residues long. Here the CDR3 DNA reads TGTGCCAGGAAAACAGGGGGAAACTCTGGGGCCAACGTCCCGACTTTC. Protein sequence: CARKTGGNSGANVPTF.

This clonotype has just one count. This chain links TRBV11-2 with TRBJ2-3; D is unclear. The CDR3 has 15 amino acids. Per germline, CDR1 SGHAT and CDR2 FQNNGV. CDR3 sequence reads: CLSSLGAPSTDTQYF. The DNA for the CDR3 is TGTCTCAGCAGCTTAGGAGCACCTAGCACAGATACGCAGTATTTT.

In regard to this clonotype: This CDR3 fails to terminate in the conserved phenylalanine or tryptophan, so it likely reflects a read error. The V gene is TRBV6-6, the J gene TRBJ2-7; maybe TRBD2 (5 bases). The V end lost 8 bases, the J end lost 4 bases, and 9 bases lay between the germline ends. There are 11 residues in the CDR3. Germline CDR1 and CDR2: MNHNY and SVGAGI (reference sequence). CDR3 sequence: CASGSGYEQYL. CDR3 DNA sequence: TGTGCCAGCGGGAGTGGGTACGAGCAGTACCTC.